This TCR beta chain appears in the sequencing data of a study of T-cell memory formation after mild COVID-19. Study-wide context: Each donor largely had its own TCR clusters. Study-wide points: Clones which contracted sat mainly in CM and EM if CD4+, and in EMRA if CD8+. Contracting clones from day 15 to 85 showed balanced CD4/CD8; later expanders favored CD4+.

Germline assignment: CDR1 MNHEY and CDR2 SVGAGI. CDR3 length equals 14 residues. The trim removed 6 bases at V and 4 bases at J, leaving 3 bases unmatched. From 5'RACE with constant-segment primers came TCR alpha and TCR beta cDNA libraries that carried sample barcodes and UMIs. TCRdb re-derived calls from the 5' RACE reads in MiXCR, one entry per CDR3 protein. Of approximately 35,000 distinct CDR3 sequences in the sample, around 21% are singletons; the top ten hold about 1.6%. This clonotype was counted many times. Its antigen remains unknown. The source is an adult who had mild COVID-19 (a few samples of this study predate the infection). Cell type and time point are not known. Sequencing was done on a sample of PBMCs or a T cell subset sorted from them (not recorded which). V and J are TRBV6-5 and TRBJ2-1, with TRBD2 identical over 10 bases. In DNA form, the CDR3 reads TGTGCCAGCAGAGGACTAGCGGTATACAATGAGCAGTTCTTC. The encoded protein is CASRGLAVYNEQFF.